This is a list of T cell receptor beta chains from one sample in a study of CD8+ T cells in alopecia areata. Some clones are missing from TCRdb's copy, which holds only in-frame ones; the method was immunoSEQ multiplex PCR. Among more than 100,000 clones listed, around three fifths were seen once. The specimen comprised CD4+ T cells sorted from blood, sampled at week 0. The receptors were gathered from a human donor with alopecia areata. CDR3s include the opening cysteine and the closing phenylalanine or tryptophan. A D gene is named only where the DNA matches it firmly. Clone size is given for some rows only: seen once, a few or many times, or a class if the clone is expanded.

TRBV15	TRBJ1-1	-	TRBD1	TGTGCCACCAGCAGTCCGGCCGGGACAGGGTTCGAGGCTTTCTTT	CATSSPAGTGFEAFF
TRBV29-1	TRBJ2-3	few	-	TGCAGCGTTGAGTCTATGGGGGCTACTCCCACAGATACGCAGTATTTT	CSVESMGATPTDTQYF
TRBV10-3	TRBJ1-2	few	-	TGTGCCAGCGGTCGGGGACCTTATGGCTACACCTTC	CASGRGPYGYTF
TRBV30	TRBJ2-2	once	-	TGTGCCTGGAGTGTGGGTCTATCGAACACCGGGGAGCTGTTTTTT	CAWSVGLSNTGELFF
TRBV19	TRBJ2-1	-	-	TGTGCCAGTAGTATAGATCTAGGTAATGAGCAGTTCTTC	CASSIDLGNEQFF
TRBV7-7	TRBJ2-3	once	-	TGTGCCAGCAGCCCCCCCGGGCTGCCAGATACGCAGTATTTT	CASSPPGLPDTQYF
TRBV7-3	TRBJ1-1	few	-	TGTGCCAGCAGCCGCGGCGGACAGCAAGAAGCTTTCTTT	CASSRGGQQEAFF
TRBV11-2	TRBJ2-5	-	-	TGTGCCAGCAGCCCTCTAGCCCAAGAGCAGTACTTC	CASSPLAQEQYF
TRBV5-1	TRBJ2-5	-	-	TGCGCCAGCAGCGGAAGTAGGGGGGTCCAAGAGACCCAGTACTTC	CASSGSRGVQETQYF
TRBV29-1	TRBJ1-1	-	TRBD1	TGCAGCGTTGATTGGGACAGGGGCACTGAAGCTTTCTTT	CSVDWDRGTEAFF
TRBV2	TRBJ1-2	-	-	TGTGCCAGCAGTGAAGCTGGGGGTGACTATGGCTACACCTTC	CASSEAGGDYGYTF
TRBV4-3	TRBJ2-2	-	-	TGCGCCAGCAGCCAAGATTGGGCCGGGGAGCTGTTTTTT	CASSQDWAGELFF
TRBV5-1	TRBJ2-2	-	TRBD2	TGCGCCAGCAGCACAGTTGGACTAGTGTCCACCGGGGAGCTGTTTTTT	CASSTVGLVSTGELFF
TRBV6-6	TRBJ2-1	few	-	TGTGCCAGCAGTTATTCCAGACTAGACAATGAGCAGTTCTTC	CASSYSRLDNEQFF
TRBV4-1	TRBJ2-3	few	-	TGCGCCAGCAGCCAGGGGACAATTACTAGCACAGATACGCAGTATTTT	CASSQGTITSTDTQYF
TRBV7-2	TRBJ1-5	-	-	TGTGCCAGCAGCTTAGCCAACAATCAGCCCCAGCATTTT	CASSLANNQPQHF
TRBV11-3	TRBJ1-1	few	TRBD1	TGTGCCAGCAGGTTCAGACAGGGGACATTTAACACTGAAGCTTTCTTT	CASRFRQGTFNTEAFF
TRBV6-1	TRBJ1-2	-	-	TGTGCCAGCAGTGAAGCGCCCGGGACCTATGGCTACACCTTC	CASSEAPGTYGYTF
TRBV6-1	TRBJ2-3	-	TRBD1	TGTGCCAGCAGTGACAGACAGGGTAGGACAGATACGCAGTATTTT	CASSDRQGRTDTQYF
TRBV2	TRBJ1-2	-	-	TGTGCCAGCAGTTTCGTATCTAACTATGGCTACACCTTC	CASSFVSNYGYTF
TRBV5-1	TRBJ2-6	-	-	TGCGCCAGCAGCTCAGTACTTGATGGATCTGGGGCCAACGTCCTGACTTTC	CASSSVLDGSGANVLTF
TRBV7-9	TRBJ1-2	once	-	TGTGCCAGCAGCCTCGGACTCTATGGCTACACCTTC	CASSLGLYGYTF
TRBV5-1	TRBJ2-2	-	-	TGCGCCAGCAGCCCGGCAACGAACACCGGGGAGCTGTTTTTT	CASSPATNTGELFF
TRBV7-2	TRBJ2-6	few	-	TGTGCCAGCAGCTTAATCGGGACTGCCAACTCTGGGGCCAACGTCCTGACTTTC	CASSLIGTANSGANVLTF
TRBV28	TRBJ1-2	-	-	TGTGCCAGCAGGATACCTGGGGGAAATGGCTACACCTTC	CASRIPGGNGYTF
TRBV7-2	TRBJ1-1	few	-	TGTGCCAGCAGCTTCACAGGTAACCCTGAAGCTTTCTTT	CASSFTGNPEAFF
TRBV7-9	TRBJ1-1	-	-	TGTGCCAGCAGCTTAACGGGACCCACTGAAGCTTTCTTT	CASSLTGPTEAFF
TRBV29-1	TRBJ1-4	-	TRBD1	TGCAGCGTTGGAGGGACAGCTAATGAAAAACTGTTTTTT	CSVGGTANEKLFF
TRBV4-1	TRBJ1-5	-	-	TGCGCCAGCAGCCGGTTTAGCAATCAGCCCCAGCATTTT	CASSRFSNQPQHF
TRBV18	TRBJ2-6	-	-	TGTGCCAGCTCACCCACTCCGGACAGTTACTCTGGGGCCAACGTCCTGACTTTC	CASSPTPDSYSGANVLTF
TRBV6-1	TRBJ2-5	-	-	TGTGCCAGCAGTGAAACGCATAGAGAGACCCAGTACTTC	CASSETHRETQYF
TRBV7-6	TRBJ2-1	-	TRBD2	TGTGCCAGCAGCCGACTCGGGACTAGCGGAGAGCAGTTCTTC	CASSRLGTSGEQFF
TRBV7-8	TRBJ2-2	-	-	TGTGCCAGCGGGTCCGCCGGGGAGCTGTTTTTT	CASGSAGELFF
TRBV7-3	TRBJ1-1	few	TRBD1	TGTGCCAGCAGCCCTCAGGGGGGAGACACTGAAGCTTTCTTT	CASSPQGGDTEAFF
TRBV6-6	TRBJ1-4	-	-	TGTGCCAGCAGTTACTCAGCAAAACTGTTTTTT	CASSYSAKLFF
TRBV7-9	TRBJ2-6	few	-	TGTGCCAGCAGCTTTGTTTTATCTGGGGCCAACGTCCTGACTTTC	CASSFVLSGANVLTF
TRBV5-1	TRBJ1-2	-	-	TGCGCCAGCAGCGACAGATGGGGTGCTGACTATGGCTACACCTTC	CASSDRWGADYGYTF
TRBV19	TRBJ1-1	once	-	TGTGCCAGTAGCCTTACAGGGAGGAACACTGAAGCTTTCTTT	CASSLTGRNTEAFF
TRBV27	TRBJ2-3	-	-	TGTGCCAGCAGTCCTACTTCCTGGCGAGATACGCAGTATTTT	CASSPTSWRDTQYF
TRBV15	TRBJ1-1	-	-	TGTGCCACCAGCAGACCCCCCAGGGGTTCTGTTTTCTTT	CATSRPPRGSVFF
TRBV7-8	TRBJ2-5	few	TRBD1	TGTGCCAGCAGCTTAGCCGGGACAGGGTTTTTCGAGACCCAGTACTTC	CASSLAGTGFFETQYF
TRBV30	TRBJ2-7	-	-	TGTGCCTGGAGGCGGCCGGGGAACACCTACGAGCAGTACTTC	CAWRRPGNTYEQYF
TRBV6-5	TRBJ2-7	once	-	TGTGCCAGCAGTGAAGCACAGGACAAGAAGCAGTACTTC	CASSEAQDKKQYF
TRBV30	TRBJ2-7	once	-	TGTGCCTGGAGTGTATTTAGCGACGAGTCCTACGAGCAGTACTTC	CAWSVFSDESYEQYF
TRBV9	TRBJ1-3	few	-	TGTGCCAGCAGACCATCAGGGGAGGTCGGAAACACCATATATTTT	CASRPSGEVGNTIYF
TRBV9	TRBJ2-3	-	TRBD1	TGTGCCAGCAACCCGACAGGGACAGATACGCAGTATTTT	CASNPTGTDTQYF
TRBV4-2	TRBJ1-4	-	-	TGTGCCAGCAGCCAACCGACAGGAGGGGCTAATGAAAAACTGTTTTTT	CASSQPTGGANEKLFF
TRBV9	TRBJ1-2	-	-	TGTGCCAGCAGCGAAGACTACAGACTGACAGGAAACGGCTACACCTTC	CASSEDYRLTGNGYTF